Following are 11 T cell receptor beta chains from one sample sequenced in a study of blood T cells in healthy people across ages. Primers used in a second PCR of roughly 6 to 11 cycles were a sample-barcoded 5' primer and a J-beta primer mix. TCRdb independently ran MiXCR on the 5' RACE reads; one entry per CDR3 protein. The table lists around 990,000 distinct CDR3 sequences, about 25% of them singletons, with 0.75% in the top ten. These same data were also listed under a study on T cells of mothers and their children.

Sequencing input: blood. Receptors were obtained from a girl aged 2-10 years in good health.

This clonotype occurred a few times. The junction departs from germline at one end; a sequencing error may be responsible. This sequence joins TRBV2 and TRBJ1-6; no clear D gene. The CDR3 contains 13 residues. Per germline, CDR1 SNHLY and CDR2 FYNNEI. CDR3 in amino acids: CASSEEKNSPPHF. The CDR3 DNA reads TGTGCCAGCAGTGAGGAGAAAAATTCACCCCCCCACTTT.

The rearrangement links TRBV5-1 to TRBJ2-1; 9 nucleotides match TRBD2. The trim removed 4 bases at V and 6 bases at J, leaving 5 bases unmatched. CDR3 length: 14 amino acids. The germline gives CDR1 SGHRS, CDR2 YFSETQ. CDR3 loop: CASSPSGVFNEQFF. The CDR3 DNA is TGCGCCAGCAGCCCTAGCGGGGTATTCAATGAGCAGTTCTTC.

The CDR3 protein is CASSRNPNTEAFF. The CDR3 DNA follows: TGTGCCAGCAGCCGAAATCCAAACACTGAAGCTTTCTTT. The chain joins TRBV3-1 to TRBJ1-1; the D is unclear. The CDR3 is 13 residues long. Per germline, CDR1 LGHDT and CDR2 YNNKEL (reference sequence). The ends were cut back, 4 bases at V and 2 bases at J, with 8 bases in the middle.

The chain employs TRBV7-2 and TRBJ2-7; D remains ambiguous. V gave up 7 bases and J gave up 2 bases, with 15 bases separating them. Germline CDR1 and CDR2: SGHTA and FQGNSA. The CDR3 spans 14 residues. The CDR3 spells CASNPGVYPYEQYF. CDR3 DNA sequence: TGTGCCAGCAACCCTGGGGTATATCCCTACGAGCAGTACTTC.

This clonotype was detected a few times. The V call is TRBV20-1, the J call TRBJ1-2, with TRBD1 matching 8 bases. The V gene end was trimmed by 5 bases and the J gene end by 4 bases; junction bases not matched to a gene: 9. The CDR3 covers 14 residues. Germline V gene lookup returns CDR1 DFQATT and CDR2 SNEGSKA (reference sequence). CDR3 region: CSASSDRASYGYTF. The CDR3 DNA reads as TGCAGTGCTTCTTCGGACAGGGCCTCCTATGGCTACACCTTC.

V usage is TRBV11-2 and J usage is TRBJ2-6, with TRBD1 identical over 8 bases. The CDR3 spans 16 residues. Germline lookup yields CDR1 SGHAT and CDR2 FQNNGV. With 6 bases clipped from V and 0 bases from J, the junction kept 4 bases outside the gene matches. CDR3 coding DNA: TGTGCCAGCAGGGGACAGGCCAACTCTGGGGCCAACGTCCTGACTTTC. This encodes CASRGQANSGANVLTF.

The chain is built from TRBV20-1 and TRBJ1-6, with TRBD1 matching over 7 bases. Germline V gene lookup returns CDR1 DFQATT and CDR2 SNEGSKA (reference sequence). CDR3 size: 13 residues. V gave up 3 bases and J gave up 7 bases; unmatched junction bases: 3. For the CDR3, the DNA is TGCAGTGCTAGGGGGACAGCAAATTCACCCCTCCACTTT. This codes for CSARGTANSPLHF.

The J gene is TRBJ2-7, the V gene TRBV27, with D unclear. Per the germline V gene, CDR1 is MNHEY and CDR2 is SMNVEV (reference sequence). Trimming stripped 5 bases from V and 0 bases from J, with 20 bases between. The CDR3 loop spans 17 amino acids. CDR3 sequence reads: CASSPTYDLSLSYEQYF. In DNA form, the CDR3 reads TGTGCCAGCAGTCCCACATATGACTTGTCCCTCTCCTACGAGCAGTACTTC.

The chain carries TRBV4-3 and TRBJ2-2; D is uncertain. V was trimmed by 4 bases and J by 7 bases, leaving 10 bases between them. CDR1 LGHNA and CDR2 YSLEER come from the germline V gene. The CDR3 runs 13 residues. The CDR3 sequence is CASSPVGHGELFF. CDR3 bases: TGCGCCAGCAGCCCGGTGGGCCACGGGGAGCTGTTTTTT.

This chain uses TRBV29-1 with TRBJ2-3; maybe TRBD2 (6 bases). The CDR3 sequence is 16 residues long. Germline V CDR1 and CDR2: SQVTM, ANQGSEA. V was cut by 5 bases and J by 2 bases, with 20 bases left in between. CDR3 protein: CSVSDLIGGNTDTQYF. The CDR3 DNA follows: TGCAGCGTTAGCGACCTTATCGGGGGAAACACAGATACGCAGTATTTT.

This chain joins TRBV20-1 and TRBJ2-5; TRBD2 matches at 8 bases. Germline-derived CDR1 and CDR2 are DFQATT and SNEGSKA (reference sequence). CDR3 length: 12 residues. Here the CDR3 DNA reads TGCACCGGGCGGGGGGCTAGTGGGACCCAGTACTTC. Its translation is CTGRGASGTQYF.